The rows below give T cell receptor beta chains drawn from one sample of a study of tumor-infiltrating lymphocytes in localized non-small cell lung cancer. The method was immunoSEQ multiplex PCR; TCRdb's version includes in-frame clones alone and lacks a portion of them. The table shows 13,000 to 15,000 clones, with about two thirds occurring only once. The sequencing input was uninvolved lung tissue not adjacent to the tumor. These receptors were taken from a human donor with non-small cell lung cancer. The CDR3 runs from the conserved cysteine through the conserved F or W. The D gene is left open where the match is weak. Rows may omit the clone size; those that give it use once, few, many or a size class.

v_call: TRBV7-9; d_call: .; clone_size: once; j_call: TRBJ1-2; cdr3_aa: CASSSNPDRSYTF; cdr3_nt: TGTGCCAGCAGCTCGAACCCGGACAGAAGCTACACCTTC
v_call: TRBV4-1; d_call: .; clone_size: .; j_call: TRBJ1-5; cdr3_aa: CASSRNRDGNQPQHF; cdr3_nt: TGCGCCAGCAGCCGGAACAGGGATGGCAATCAGCCCCAGCATTTT
v_call: TRBV30; d_call: TRBD2; clone_size: .; j_call: TRBJ2-5; cdr3_aa: CAWRLAGTQETQYF; cdr3_nt: TGTGCCTGGAGACTAGCGGGGACTCAAGAGACCCAGTACTTC
v_call: TRBV25-1; d_call: TRBD1; clone_size: few; j_call: TRBJ2-2; cdr3_aa: CASSEMGADRVAGELFF; cdr3_nt: TGTGCCAGCAGTGAAATGGGGGCGGACAGGGTGGCCGGGGAGCTGTTTTTT
v_call: TRBV27; d_call: TRBD2; clone_size: .; j_call: TRBJ2-1; cdr3_aa: CASTSRSTSGAREQFF; cdr3_nt: TGTGCCAGCACCTCACGGTCTACTAGCGGAGCCAGGGAGCAGTTCTTC
v_call: TRBV30; d_call: .; clone_size: .; j_call: TRBJ1-2; cdr3_aa: CAWSSRRGVYGYTF; cdr3_nt: TGTGCCTGGAGTTCCCGCAGGGGAGTCTATGGCTACACCTTC
v_call: TRBV7-6; d_call: TRBD1; clone_size: .; j_call: TRBJ2-5; cdr3_aa: CASSPRDRAQTQYF; cdr3_nt: TGTGCCAGCAGCCCCCGGGACAGGGCTCAGACCCAGTACTTC
v_call: TRBV6-1; d_call: .; clone_size: .; j_call: TRBJ1-4; cdr3_aa: CASSEAWTRREKLFF; cdr3_nt: TGTGCCAGCAGTGAAGCTTGGACGAGGAGGGAAAAACTGTTTTTT
v_call: TRBV5-1; d_call: .; clone_size: .; j_call: TRBJ2-7; cdr3_aa: CASSLWVGNYEQYF; cdr3_nt: TGCGCCAGCAGCTTGTGGGTAGGGAACTACGAGCAGTACTTC
v_call: TRBV7-9; d_call: TRBD2; clone_size: .; j_call: TRBJ2-1; cdr3_aa: CAKTRASGDNEQFF; cdr3_nt: TGTGCCAAAACGAGGGCTAGCGGAGACAATGAGCAGTTCTTC
v_call: TRBV9; d_call: .; clone_size: large; j_call: TRBJ2-7; cdr3_aa: CASSVEWSPDYEQYF; cdr3_nt: TGTGCCAGCAGCGTAGAATGGAGCCCAGACTACGAGCAGTACTTC
v_call: TRBV7-9; d_call: .; clone_size: .; j_call: TRBJ2-5; cdr3_aa: CASSLGGFDGETQYF; cdr3_nt: TGTGCCAGCAGCTTAGGGGGATTCGACGGGGAGACCCAGTACTTC
v_call: TRBV6-6; d_call: .; clone_size: .; j_call: TRBJ2-5; cdr3_aa: CASSYSPQYF; cdr3_nt: TGTGCCAGCAGTTACTCCCCCCAGTACTTC
v_call: TRBV6-1; d_call: .; clone_size: few; j_call: TRBJ1-3; cdr3_aa: CASKRLSSGNTIYF; cdr3_nt: TGTGCCAGCAAGAGGCTTAGCTCTGGAAACACCATATATTTT
v_call: TRBV7-3; d_call: TRBD1; clone_size: .; j_call: TRBJ2-1; cdr3_aa: CASSFGTGRGGEQFF; cdr3_nt: TGTGCCAGCAGTTTCGGGACAGGGAGGGGGGGTGAGCAGTTCTTC
v_call: TRBV6-6; d_call: .; clone_size: .; j_call: TRBJ1-4; cdr3_aa: CASRQPGQANEKLFF; cdr3_nt: TGTGCCAGCAGGCAACCGGGACAAGCTAATGAAAAACTGTTTTTT
v_call: TRBV7-8; d_call: TRBD2; clone_size: .; j_call: TRBJ2-3; cdr3_aa: CASSLASLAGGTDTQYF; cdr3_nt: TGTGCCAGCAGCTTAGCTTCGCTAGCGGGAGGCACAGATACGCAGTATTTT
v_call: TRBV5-4; d_call: .; clone_size: once; j_call: TRBJ1-1; cdr3_aa: CASSFGKVNTEAFF; cdr3_nt: TGTGCCAGCAGCTTCGGCAAGGTGAACACTGAAGCTTTCTTT
v_call: TRBV11-3; d_call: .; clone_size: .; j_call: TRBJ2-4; cdr3_aa: CASSLGGANNIQYF; cdr3_nt: TGTGCCAGCAGCTTAGGGGGGGCCAACAACATTCAGTACTTC
v_call: TRBV10-3; d_call: .; clone_size: .; j_call: TRBJ2-7; cdr3_aa: CAISDVRRGGEQYF; cdr3_nt: TGTGCCATCAGTGACGTTCGGAGGGGCGGAGAGCAGTACTTC
v_call: TRBV30; d_call: .; clone_size: few; j_call: TRBJ1-1; cdr3_aa: CAWSQGWTEAFF; cdr3_nt: TGTGCCTGGAGTCAGGGTTGGACTGAAGCTTTCTTT
v_call: TRBV10-2; d_call: TRBD1; clone_size: .; j_call: TRBJ1-2; cdr3_aa: CASSYGQGSYGYTF; cdr3_nt: TGCGCCAGCAGCTACGGACAGGGGAGCTATGGCTACACCTTC
v_call: TRBV5-8; d_call: TRBD1; clone_size: .; j_call: TRBJ1-5; cdr3_aa: CASSSRQGRNQPQHF; cdr3_nt: TGTGCCAGCAGCTCTAGACAGGGGCGCAATCAGCCCCAGCATTTT
v_call: TRBV2; d_call: .; clone_size: .; j_call: TRBJ2-7; cdr3_aa: CASIRAVSYEQYF; cdr3_nt: TGTGCCAGCATTAGGGCCGTATCCTACGAGCAGTACTTC
v_call: TRBV13; d_call: .; clone_size: .; j_call: TRBJ1-1; cdr3_aa: CASSFGTVNTEAFF; cdr3_nt: TGTGCCAGCAGCTTCGGCACGGTGAACACTGAAGCTTTCTTT
v_call: TRBV27; d_call: .; clone_size: .; j_call: TRBJ1-4; cdr3_aa: CASSQRRLTNEKLFF; cdr3_nt: TGTGCCAGCAGTCAGCGGAGACTGACTAATGAAAAACTGTTTTTT
v_call: TRBV7-2; d_call: .; clone_size: .; j_call: TRBJ2-1; cdr3_aa: CASSLAPSNEQFF; cdr3_nt: TGTGCCAGCAGCTTAGCGCCTTCTAATGAGCAGTTCTTC
v_call: TRBV25-1; d_call: .; clone_size: .; j_call: TRBJ2-3; cdr3_aa: CASSEDTQYF; cdr3_nt: TGTGCCAGCAGTGAAGATACGCAGTATTTT
v_call: TRBV15; d_call: TRBD1; clone_size: few; j_call: TRBJ2-2; cdr3_aa: CATSRTGQGSRELFF; cdr3_nt: TGTGCCACCAGCAGGACGGGACAGGGATCCCGGGAGCTGTTTTTT
v_call: TRBV11-2; d_call: .; clone_size: .; j_call: TRBJ2-2; cdr3_aa: CASSFGTNGELFF; cdr3_nt: TGTGCCAGCAGCTTCGGGACCAACGGGGAGCTGTTTTTT
v_call: TRBV7-6; d_call: TRBD1; clone_size: .; j_call: TRBJ1-3; cdr3_aa: CASSLRPGGGSGNTIYF; cdr3_nt: TGTGCCAGCAGCCTAAGACCAGGGGGCGGGTCTGGAAACACCATATATTTT